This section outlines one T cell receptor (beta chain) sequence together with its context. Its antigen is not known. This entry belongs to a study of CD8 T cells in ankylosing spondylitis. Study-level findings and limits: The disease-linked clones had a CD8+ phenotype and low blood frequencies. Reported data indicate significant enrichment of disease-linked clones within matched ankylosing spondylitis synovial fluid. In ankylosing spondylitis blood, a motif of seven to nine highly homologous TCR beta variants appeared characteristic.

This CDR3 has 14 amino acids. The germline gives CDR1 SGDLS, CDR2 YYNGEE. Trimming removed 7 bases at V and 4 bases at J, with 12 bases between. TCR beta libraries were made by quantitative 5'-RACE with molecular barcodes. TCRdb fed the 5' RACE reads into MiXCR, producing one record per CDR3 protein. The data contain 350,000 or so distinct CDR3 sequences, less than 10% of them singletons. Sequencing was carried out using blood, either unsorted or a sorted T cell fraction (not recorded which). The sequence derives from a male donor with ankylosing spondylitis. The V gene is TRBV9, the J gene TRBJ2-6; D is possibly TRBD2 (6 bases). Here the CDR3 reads CASGRGRGANVLTF. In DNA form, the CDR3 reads TGTGCCAGCGGACGGGGGAGGGGGGCCAACGTCCTGACTTTC.